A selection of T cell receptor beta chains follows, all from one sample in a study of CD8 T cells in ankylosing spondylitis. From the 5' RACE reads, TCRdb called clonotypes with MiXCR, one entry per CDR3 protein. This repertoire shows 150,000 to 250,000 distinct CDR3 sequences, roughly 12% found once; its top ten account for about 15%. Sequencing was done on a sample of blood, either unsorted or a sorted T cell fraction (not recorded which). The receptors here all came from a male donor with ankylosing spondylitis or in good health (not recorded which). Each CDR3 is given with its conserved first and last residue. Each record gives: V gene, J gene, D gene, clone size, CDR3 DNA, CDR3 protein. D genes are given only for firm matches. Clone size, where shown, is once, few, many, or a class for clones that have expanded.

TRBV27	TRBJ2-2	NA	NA	TGTGCCAGCAGTACATACAGCACCGGGGAGCTGTTTTTT	CASSTYSTGELFF
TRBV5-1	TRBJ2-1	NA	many	TGCGCCAGCAGCTTGGGGGCTAGCGACTACAATGAGCAGTTCTTC	CASSLGASDYNEQFF
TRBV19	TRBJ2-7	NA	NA	TGTGCCAGTAGTAAAGGAGGGGGCTCCTACGAGCAGTACTTC	CASSKGGGSYEQYF
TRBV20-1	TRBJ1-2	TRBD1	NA	TGCAGTGCTAGAGGGGACAGGGCGACCTTC	CSARGDRATF
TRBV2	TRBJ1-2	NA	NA	TGTGCCAGCAGTTTAGCCCGGATAGAGGGCTACACCTTC	CASSLARIEGYTF
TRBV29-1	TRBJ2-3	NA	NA	TGCAGCGTTGAGTATCCCCGGATAGATACGCAGTATTTT	CSVEYPRIDTQYF
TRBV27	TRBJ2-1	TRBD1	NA	TGTGCCAGCAGTCCACAGGGGGCGCACAATGAGCAGTTCTTC	CASSPQGAHNEQFF
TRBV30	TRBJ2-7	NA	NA	TGTGCCTGGAGTGTACTGGGTTCCTACGAGCAGTACTTC	CAWSVLGSYEQYF
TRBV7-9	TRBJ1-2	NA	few	TGTGTCAGCACAGATACGTGGCTATTGGAGGGCTACACCTTC	CVSTDTWLLEGYTF
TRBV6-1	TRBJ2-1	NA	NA	TGTGCCAGCAGCACAGAGGGGGGAGGGCAGAATGAGCAGTTCTTC	CASSTEGGGQNEQFF
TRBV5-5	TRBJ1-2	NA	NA	TGTGCCAGCAGCTTGGTGGGTTCTGATGGCTACACCTTC	CASSLVGSDGYTF
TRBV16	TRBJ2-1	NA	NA	TGTGCCAGCAGCCAAGGACCCTCGCCCTCCTACAATGAGCAGTTCTTC	CASSQGPSPSYNEQFF
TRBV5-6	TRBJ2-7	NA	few	TGTGCCAGCAGCTTGGCGGCTAGCTGGTACGAGCAGTACTTC	CASSLAASWYEQYF
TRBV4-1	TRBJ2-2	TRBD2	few	TGCGCCAGCAGCCCCCACCCCGGGACTAGGATCAACTCCGGGGAGCTGTTTTTT	CASSPHPGTRINSGELFF
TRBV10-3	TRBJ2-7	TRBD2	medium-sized	TGTGCCATCAGTGATACCCTGACTAGCGGGAGGGCCGGGGCCTACGAGCAGTACTTC	CAISDTLTSGRAGAYEQYF
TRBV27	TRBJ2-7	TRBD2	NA	TGTGCCAGCAGTTTATCAGGGAGGGCCATCTACGAGCAGTACTTC	CASSLSGRAIYEQYF
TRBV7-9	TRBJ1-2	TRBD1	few	TGTGCCAGCACGGCAGGGGGGTATGGCTACACCTTC	CASTAGGYGYTF
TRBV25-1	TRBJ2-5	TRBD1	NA	TGTGCCAGCAGTCCCCCGACAGGGGCAGAGACCCAGTACTTC	CASSPPTGAETQYF
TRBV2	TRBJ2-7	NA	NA	TGTGCCAGCGGCCGCCCGGAGCAGTACTTC	CASGRPEQYF
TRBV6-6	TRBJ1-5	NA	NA	TGTGCCAGCAGGGGGGAGTGGGCGCCCCAGCATTTT	CASRGEWAPQHF
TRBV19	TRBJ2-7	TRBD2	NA	TGTGCCAGTAGTAGCTGGCGGGGGGCGGTCGAGCAGTACTTC	CASSSWRGAVEQYF
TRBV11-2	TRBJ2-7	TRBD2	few	TGTGCCAGCAGCCCTCCGGGACTAGCGGACTACGAGCAGTACTTC	CASSPPGLADYEQYF
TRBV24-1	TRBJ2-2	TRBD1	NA	TGTGCCACCAGTGACGAGGGACAGGGAGACACCGGGGAGCTGTTTTTT	CATSDEGQGDTGELFF
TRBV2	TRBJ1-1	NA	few	TGTGCCAGCAGTGAGGACAACATGAACACTGAAGCTTTCTTT	CASSEDNMNTEAFF
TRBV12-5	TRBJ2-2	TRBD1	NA	TGTGCTAGTCAGGGGGCCAAGACCGGGGAGCTGTTTTTT	CASQGAKTGELFF
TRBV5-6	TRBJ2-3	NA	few	TGTGCCAGCAGCTTGGCCATCCAATACACAGATACGCAGTATTTT	CASSLAIQYTDTQYF
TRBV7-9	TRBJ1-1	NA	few	TGTGCCAGCAGCTTAGGATCGGTTGGGACTGAAGCTTTCTTT	CASSLGSVGTEAFF
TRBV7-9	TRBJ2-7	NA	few	TGTGCCAGCAGCTTAGCCCTGACAGGGACTTCCTACGAGCAGTACTTC	CASSLALTGTSYEQYF
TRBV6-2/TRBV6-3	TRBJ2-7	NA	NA	TGTGCCAGCAGTTACTCTCCTAAGGCGGGAAATAGAGAGCAGTACTTC	CASSYSPKAGNREQYF
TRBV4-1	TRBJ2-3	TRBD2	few	TGCGCCAGCAGTTATACTAAAGAGGGGACTAGTCGGACAGATACGCAGTATTTT	CASSYTKEGTSRTDTQYF
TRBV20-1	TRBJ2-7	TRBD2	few	TGCAGTGCTAATGCGGGGGACTCCTACGAGCAGTACTTC	CSANAGDSYEQYF
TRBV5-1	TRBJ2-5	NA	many	TGCGCCAGCAGCTTGGGAGTGGGAGGAGAGACCCAGTACTTC	CASSLGVGGETQYF
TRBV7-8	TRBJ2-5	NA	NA	TGTGCCAGCAGCTTAGACGAAGAGACCCAGTACTTC	CASSLDEETQYF
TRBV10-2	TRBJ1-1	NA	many	TGCGCCAGCAGTGACAGACACATGAACACTGAAGCTTTCTTT	CASSDRHMNTEAFF
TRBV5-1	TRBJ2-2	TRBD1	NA	TGCGCCAGCGCGAGGACAGGGGACACCGGGGAGCTGTTTTTT	CASARTGDTGELFF
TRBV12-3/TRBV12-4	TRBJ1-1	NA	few	TGTGCCATCCAGATCCGTACCACTGAAGCTTTCTTT	CAIQIRTTEAFF
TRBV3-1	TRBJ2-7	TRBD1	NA	TGTGCCAGCAGCCACCTCGATCGAAGACAGGGCTTCTCCTACGAGCAGTACTTC	CASSHLDRRQGFSYEQYF
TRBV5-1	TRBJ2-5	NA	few	TGCGCCAGCAGCTCGGACCCCCAAGAGACCCAGTACTTC	CASSSDPQETQYF